This TCR beta chain was sequenced in a study of blood T cell repertoires in COVID-19. With V trimmed by 3 bases and J by 7 bases, 9 bases remained unmatched. The CDR3 totals 16 residues. Germline assignment: CDR1 KGHDR and CDR2 SFDVKD. In the original workflow: Estimation of nucleated cell counts relied on the amplification of reference gene primers. The protocol was immunoSEQ multiplex PCR, while the TCRdb copy is restricted to in-frame clones and leaves out a portion. The V and J calls and clone size are taken from that table; D and trimming were inferred from the DNA. The repertoire holds just over 300,000 clones, with around 91% as singletons.

Sequencing used PBMCs or T cells enriched from blood (not recorded which). V and J are TRBV24-1 and TRBJ2-1, with 9 bases lining up with TRBD2. The clonotype comes from a young woman with acute COVID-19. In DNA form, the CDR3 reads TGTGCCACCAGTGATGCAGGACTAGCGCAGGGGAATGAGCAGTTCTTC. Protein product: CATSDAGLAQGNEQFF.